What follows are 11 T cell receptor beta chains derived from one specimen sequenced in a study of cytomegalovirus exposure and HLA in healthy donors (TCRdb year 2017). Libraries were prepared through the immunoSEQ multiplex PCR assay. TCRdb limited this immuneACCESS table to in-frame rearrangements with V and J called. A share of clones is missing; checked studies link under half to unresolved V genes, and the rest is unexplained. The sample includes some 210,000 clones, with about nine tenths observed a single time. The ten largest clones add up to approximately 2% of the sample. The sample taken for sequencing was PBMCs. These receptor sequences come from a woman younger than 35 in good health and CMV-seropositive.

The DNA of the CDR3 is TGTGCCAGCAGCGTAGATGGGACATCAGTCGGGGAGCTGTTTTTT. Translation gives CASSVDGTSVGELFF. The V gene is TRBV9, the J gene TRBJ2-2; possible D gene TRBD1, 6 bases. V lost 0 bases and J 7 bases, leaving 13 bases between the germline ends. Per germline, CDR1 SGDLS and CDR2 YYNGEE. The CDR3 sequence is 15 residues long.

CDR3 in DNA: TGTGCCAGCAGTGAATATAGGACAGGGAATGAGCAGTTCTTC. This sequence encodes CASSEYRTGNEQFF. The V and J genes are TRBV25-1 and TRBJ2-1; the match to TRBD1 covers 8 bases. Trimming at V came to 0 bases and at J to 7 bases, leaving 2 bases not matched to a gene. The CDR3 loop spans 14 amino acids. Germline-derived CDR1 and CDR2 are MGHDK and SYGVNS.

This chain links TRBV9 with TRBJ2-3; 7 bases agree with TRBD2. Trimming cost V 0 bases and J 2 bases; bases outside gene matches: 6. Germline V gene sequence: CDR1 SGDLS, CDR2 YYNGEE. The CDR3 runs 16 residues. CDR3 coding DNA: TGTGCCAGCAGCGTAGAGGGCGGGAGCTACACAGATACGCAGTATTTT. Its protein is CASSVEGGSYTDTQYF.

This sequence joins TRBV5-4 and TRBJ2-1; possibly TRBD1 for D (6 bases). Germline V lookup: CDR1 SGHNT, CDR2 YYREEE (reference sequence). The CDR3 consists of 14 residues. Trimming removed 3 bases at V and 10 bases at J, with 17 bases between. The CDR3 here is CASSWVAGAQEQFF. The CDR3 DNA reads TGTGCCAGCAGCTGGGTGGCAGGGGCTCAGGAGCAGTTCTTC.

The chain links TRBV5-1 to TRBJ1-2; 7 nucleotides align to TRBD1. The J segment lost 4 bases and the V segment lost 2 bases, leaving 5 bases of the junction unmatched. CDR1 SGHRS and CDR2 YFSETQ come from the germline V gene. The CDR3 extends over 14 amino acids. CDR3 sequence reads: CASSFQTGPYGYTF. DNA for the CDR3: TGCGCCAGCAGCTTTCAGACAGGGCCCTATGGCTACACCTTC.

This clone was observed a single time. The chain employs TRBV5-8 and TRBJ1-1; D may be TRBD1 (5 bases). The CDR3 loop spans 13 amino acids. CDR1 and CDR2 (germline): SGHTS, YDEGEE. V lost 5 bases to trimming and J lost 3 bases, with 11 bases between them. CDR3 sequence: CASRPQGDTEAFF. The CDR3 nucleotides are TGTGCCAGCAGACCACAAGGGGACACTGAAGCTTTCTTT.

The V call is TRBV5-4, the J call TRBJ2-7; TRBD1 is a possible D gene (6 bases). Between the trimmed V and J ends, which lost 2 bases and 3 bases, there was a span of 9 bases. Germline V lookup: CDR1 SGHNT, CDR2 YYREEE (reference sequence). The CDR3 is 13 residues long. CDR3 nucleotide sequence: TGTGCCAGCAGCTTACAGGGTATCTACGAGCAGTACTTC. Its protein product is CASSLQGIYEQYF.

V usage is TRBV7-9 and J usage is TRBJ1-1; maybe TRBD1 (6 bases). The CDR3 is made up of 13 amino acids. The germline V and J ends were trimmed by 5 bases and 6 bases, with 13 bases remaining between them. Germline assignment: CDR1 SEHNR and CDR2 FQNEAQ (reference sequence). CDR3 sequence (DNA): TGTGCCAGCAGCCGAGGGGGGGTCCCTGAAGCTTTCTTT. Its protein is CASSRGGVPEAFF.

This CDR3 reads CASSLVPPGLAGVYYEQYF. DNA of the CDR3: TGTGCCAGCAGCTTAGTCCCTCCGGGACTAGCGGGCGTATACTACGAGCAGTACTTC. The J gene is TRBJ2-7, the V gene TRBV11-2; TRBD2 agrees at 12 bases. J was trimmed by 3 bases and V by 1 base; bases with no gene match: 13. The germline V gene has CDR1 SGHAT and CDR2 FQNNGV. This CDR3 has 19 amino acids.

This clone turned up a few times. The gene calls are TRBV27 and TRBJ1-2; D is undetermined. The CDR3 totals 13 residues. Trimming left V 4 bases short and J 1 base short, with 7 bases between. From germline, CDR1 is MNHEY and CDR2 SMNVEV (reference sequence). The DNA of the CDR3 is TGTGCCAGCAGTTATCGTCGTAACTATGGCTACACCTTC. It is translated as CASSYRRNYGYTF.

V is TRBV7-3 and J is TRBJ2-2, with 11 bases identical to TRBD2. Germline V lookup: CDR1 SGHTA, CDR2 FQGTGA. V was pared by 5 bases and J by 0 bases, with 8 bases of the junction left unmatched. The CDR3 consists of 18 residues. CDR3 region: CASSPGGLAETNTGELFF. CDR3 in DNA: TGTGCCAGCAGCCCCGGGGGACTAGCGGAAACGAACACCGGGGAGCTGTTTTTT.